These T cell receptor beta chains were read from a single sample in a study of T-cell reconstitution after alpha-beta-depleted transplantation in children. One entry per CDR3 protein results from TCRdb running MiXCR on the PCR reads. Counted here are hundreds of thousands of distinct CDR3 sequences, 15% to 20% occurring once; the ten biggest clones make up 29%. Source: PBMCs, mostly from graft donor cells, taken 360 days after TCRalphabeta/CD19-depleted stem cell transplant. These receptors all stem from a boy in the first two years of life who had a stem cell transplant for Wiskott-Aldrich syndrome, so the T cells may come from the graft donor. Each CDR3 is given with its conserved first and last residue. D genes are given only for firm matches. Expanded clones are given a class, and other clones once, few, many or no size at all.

CSARGRIGQPQHF	TGCAGTGCTAGAGGGAGGATTGGCCAGCCCCAGCATTTT	TRBV20-1	-	-	TRBJ1-5
CASSALISGELFF	TGTGCCAGCTCGGCCCTGATCTCCGGGGAGCTGTTTTTT	TRBV18	-	-	TRBJ2-2
CASSKTGKTYEQYF	TGTGCCAGCAGCAAGACAGGGAAAACCTACGAGCAGTACTTC	TRBV7-9	TRBD1	-	TRBJ2-7
CASSQDPWTGFQETQYF	TGCGCCAGCAGCCAAGATCCCTGGACAGGGTTCCAAGAGACCCAGTACTTC	TRBV4-3	TRBD1	few	TRBJ2-5
CASNEDNYNEQFF	TGTGCCAGCAACGAGGACAACTACAATGAGCAGTTCTTC	TRBV6-2/TRBV6-3	-	-	TRBJ2-1
CAISWTGSPDEQYF	TGTGCCATCAGTTGGACAGGGTCGCCAGACGAGCAGTACTTC	TRBV10-3	TRBD1	-	TRBJ2-7
CASSYAGQGPQYF	TGCGCCAGCAGCTATGCCGGACAGGGGCCTCAGTACTTC	TRBV5-1	TRBD1	once	TRBJ2-4
CASSLQLTTGTASYEQYF	TGCGCCAGCAGCCTTCAGCTAACTACCGGGACGGCTTCCTACGAGCAGTACTTC	TRBV5-1	-	-	TRBJ2-7
CASNSQGSNEQYF	TGTGCCAGCAATAGCCAGGGGAGCAACGAGCAGTACTTC	TRBV27	-	-	TRBJ2-7
CASSPWTVNTEAFF	TGTGCCAGCAGCCCATGGACAGTGAACACTGAAGCTTTCTTT	TRBV7-9	-	few	TRBJ1-1
CASSYRVGFYEQYF	TGTGCCAGCAGCTACAGGGTAGGATTCTACGAGCAGTACTTC	TRBV2	-	few	TRBJ2-7
CAISEGLDAFF	TGTGCCATCAGTGAGGGCCTTGACGCTTTCTTT	TRBV10-3	-	-	TRBJ1-1
CASSVRGFVREQYF	TGTGCCAGCAGTGTTCGAGGGTTCGTGCGGGAGCAGTACTTC	TRBV6-1	-	-	TRBJ2-7
CASSEMVEAYEQYF	TGTGCCAGCAGTGAAATGGTAGAAGCCTACGAGCAGTACTTC	TRBV2	-	few	TRBJ2-7
CSAINPTSTYNEQFF	TGCAGTGCTATTAACCCGACTAGCACCTACAATGAGCAGTTCTTC	TRBV20-1	TRBD2	-	TRBJ2-1
CASRMSKTGELFF	TGTGCCAGCAGAATGTCGAAAACGGGGGAGCTGTTTTTT	TRBV27	-	few	TRBJ2-2
CASSLRGTAYEQYF	TGTGCCAGCAGCTTGAGGGGGACCGCCTACGAGCAGTACTTC	TRBV5-6	-	-	TRBJ2-7
CASSFSPGRNEQFF	TGTGCCAGCAGCTTCTCACCAGGGAGGAATGAGCAGTTCTTC	TRBV5-6	-	-	TRBJ2-1
CASSFDTDTQYF	TGTGCCAGCAGTTTCGACACAGATACGCAGTATTTT	TRBV12-3/TRBV12-4	-	many	TRBJ2-3
CSARVTSGRDSYNEQFF	TGCAGTGCTAGAGTGACTAGCGGTCGAGACTCCTACAATGAGCAGTTCTTC	TRBV20-1	TRBD2	-	TRBJ2-1
CASTSPRKNIQYF	TGTGCCAGCACCTCTCCCCGAAAAAACATTCAGTACTTC	TRBV2	-	-	TRBJ2-4
CASSHPLGGQFF	TGTGCCAGCAGCCACCCTTTGGGGGGGCAGTTCTTC	TRBV14	-	few	TRBJ2-1
CSVVYYDNTDTQYF	TGCAGCGTTGTTTATTATGACAACACAGATACGCAGTATTTT	TRBV29-1	-	many	TRBJ2-3
CASVLGLAYYEQYF	TGTGCCAGCGTTTTAGGACTAGCCTACTACGAGCAGTACTTC	TRBV11-2	TRBD2	-	TRBJ2-7
CASSSGTGGRETQYF	TGTGCCAGCAGCTCCGGGACAGGGGGCCGGGAGACCCAGTACTTC	TRBV7-9	TRBD1	-	TRBJ2-5
CASSLHESGANVLTF	TGTGCCAGCTCACTACACGAGTCTGGGGCCAACGTCCTGACTTTC	TRBV18	-	-	TRBJ2-6
CASKPGQGYEQYF	TGTGCCAGCAAGCCGGGACAGGGGTACGAGCAGTACTTC	TRBV6-1	TRBD1	-	TRBJ2-7
CASREGTGIHEQFF	TGTGCCAGCAGAGAGGGGACAGGGATCCATGAGCAGTTCTTC	TRBV12-3/TRBV12-4	TRBD1	-	TRBJ2-1
CASSLVGPGTGELFF	TGCGCCAGCAGCTTGGTCGGGCCAGGCACCGGGGAGCTGTTTTTT	TRBV5-1	-	few	TRBJ2-2
CASSFSQGVGYEQYF	TGTGCCAGCAGTTTCTCACAGGGGGTAGGCTACGAGCAGTACTTC	TRBV27	TRBD1	-	TRBJ2-7
CASSWGHGEQFF	TGTGCCAGCTCATGGGGCCACGGTGAGCAGTTCTTC	TRBV18	-	-	TRBJ2-1
CASSEIPTSRGEQYF	TGTGCCAGCAGCGAAATCCCGACTAGTCGTGGCGAGCAGTACTTC	TRBV7-2	-	-	TRBJ2-7
CASSPKRDEQFF	TGTGCCAGCTCACCAAAGAGGGATGAGCAGTTCTTC	TRBV18	-	-	TRBJ2-1
CASSSTGGPSSYEQYF	TGTGCCAGCAGTTCTACAGGGGGCCCTAGCTCCTACGAGCAGTACTTC	TRBV27	TRBD1	-	TRBJ2-7
CASSQVKEKLFF	TGTGCCAGCAGCCAAGTGAAAGAAAAACTGTTTTTT	TRBV3-1	-	-	TRBJ1-4
CASSYVTGAYEQYF	TGTGCCAGCAGTTACGTGACAGGAGCCTACGAGCAGTACTTC	TRBV6-5	-	once	TRBJ2-7
CASKQFYSGTGLRLTEAFF	TGTGCCAGTAAGCAGTTTTATTCCGGGACAGGTCTAAGGCTCACTGAAGCTTTCTTT	TRBV19	TRBD1	-	TRBJ1-1
CASSSQRTYGYTF	TGTGCCAGCAGTTCACAAAGGACCTATGGCTACACCTTC	TRBV12-3/TRBV12-4	-	-	TRBJ1-2
CASSEYFWTDEQYF	TGTGCCAGCAGTGAATACTTTTGGACAGACGAGCAGTACTTC	TRBV25-1	-	few	TRBJ2-7
CASSSTGGLDIQYF	TGCGCCAGCAGCTCGACAGGGGGCTTAGACATTCAGTACTTC	TRBV5-1	TRBD1	-	TRBJ2-4
CASSPGLGANTGELVF	TGTGCCAGCAGCCCAGGACTAGGGGCTAACACCGGGGAGCTGGTTTTT	TRBV12-3/TRBV12-4	TRBD2	-	TRBJ2-2
CASTILGRWDDLRF	TGTGCCAGCACTATATTGGGGAGGTGGGACGATCTGCGTTTT	TRBV12-3/TRBV12-4	-	-	TRBJ1-1